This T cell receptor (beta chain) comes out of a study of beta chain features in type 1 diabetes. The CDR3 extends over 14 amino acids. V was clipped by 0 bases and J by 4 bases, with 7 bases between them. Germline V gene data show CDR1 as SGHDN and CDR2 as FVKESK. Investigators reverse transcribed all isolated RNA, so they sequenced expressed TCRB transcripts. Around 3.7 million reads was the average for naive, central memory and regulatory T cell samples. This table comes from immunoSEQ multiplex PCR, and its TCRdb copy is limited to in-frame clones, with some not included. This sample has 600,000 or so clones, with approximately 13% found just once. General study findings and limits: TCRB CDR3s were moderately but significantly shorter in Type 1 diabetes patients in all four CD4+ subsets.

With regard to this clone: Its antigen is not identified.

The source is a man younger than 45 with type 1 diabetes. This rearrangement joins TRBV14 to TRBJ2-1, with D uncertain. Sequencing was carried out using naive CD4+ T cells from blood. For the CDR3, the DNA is TGTGCCAGCAGCCAAGATCTAGGGTACAATGAGCAGTTCTTC. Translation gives CASSQDLGYNEQFF.